The next 7 T cell receptor beta chains were all read from a single sample in a study of identical twins. TCRdb re-analysed the 5' RACE reads in MiXCR, keeping a single row per CDR3 protein. The sample includes about 470,000 distinct CDR3 sequences, approximately 25% seen only once; the top ten take 2.9%. These data also featured in a second study, about T cells expressing NK-cell markers.

The sample comprised CD4+ T cells sorted from blood. The receptor source for this set is a woman between 18 and 30 years old in good health.

This clonotype has more than one count but fewer than ten. The rearrangement joins TRBV21-1 to TRBJ2-3. TRBV21-1 is marked as a pseudogene. The CDR3 sequence is 14 residues long. The DNA of the CDR3 is TGTGCCAGCAGCATTGATATATTTCCAGATACGCAGTATTTT. It codes for CASSIDIFPDTQYF.

V is TRBV27 and J is TRBJ2-7, with D maybe TRBD2 (8 bases). This CDR3 comprises 14 residues. V lost 7 bases to trimming and J lost 5 bases, with 18 bases between them. From germline, CDR1 is MNHEY and CDR2 SMNVEV (reference sequence). In DNA form, the CDR3 reads TGTGCCAGCAAAGTGGACAGGCGGGGGGACGAGCAGTACTTC. Residues: CASKVDRRGDEQYF.

This clonotype was observed a handful of times. The chain is built from TRBV29-1 and TRBJ2-3, with 8 bases fitting TRBD1. After removal of 6 bases from V and 3 bases from J, the junction contained 8 bases not matched to a gene. The CDR3 contains 14 residues. The germline V gene has CDR1 SQVTM and CDR2 ANQGSEA. The CDR3 spells CSVEDRARTDTQYF. The CDR3 DNA reads as TGCAGCGTCGAGGACAGGGCGAGGACAGATACGCAGTATTTT.

This chain uses TRBV20-1 with TRBJ1-2; a possible D gene is TRBD1 (6 bases). V was pared by 3 bases and J by 3 bases, with 11 bases between. Germline assignment: CDR1 DFQATT and CDR2 SNEGSKA (reference sequence). The CDR3 has 13 amino acids. CDR3 sequence reads: CSASETGYYGYTF. CDR3 nucleotide sequence: TGCAGTGCTAGCGAAACAGGGTACTATGGCTACACCTTC.

The chain is built from TRBV7-6 and TRBJ2-1; no firm D call. Germline V gives CDR1 SGHVS, CDR2 FNYEAQ. V was trimmed by 3 bases and J by 4 bases, leaving 10 bases between them. The CDR3 loop spans 14 amino acids. The CDR3 sequence: CASSFALSYNEQFF. In DNA form, the CDR3 reads TGTGCCAGCAGCTTCGCCCTTTCTTACAATGAGCAGTTCTTC. The full variable domain, in which reference TRBV7-6 and TRBJ2-1 provide the parts outside the CDR3, is GAGVSQSPRYKVTKRGQDVALRCDPISGHVSLYWYRQALGQGPEFLTYFNYEAQQDKSGLPNDRFSAERPEGSISTLTIQRTEQRDSAMYRCASSFALSYNEQFFGPGTRLTVL.

J is TRBJ2-1 and V is TRBV7-9; 7 positions match TRBD1. The CDR3 length is 14 residues. The V segment lost 5 bases and the J segment 3 bases; nucleotides outside the gene matches: 4. The V gene's germline CDR1 is SEHNR and CDR2 FQNEAQ (reference sequence). Here the CDR3 reads CASSQDRDYNEQFF. The CDR3 region has the DNA TGTGCCAGCAGCCAAGACAGGGACTACAATGAGCAGTTCTTC.

This chain uses TRBV20-1 with TRBJ2-5; no clear D. V was pared by 0 bases and J by 4 bases, with 9 bases between. Germline V gene data show CDR1 as DFQATT and CDR2 as SNEGSKA (reference sequence). This CDR3 region has 13 residues. DNA for the CDR3: TGCAGTGCTAGAGATGGCAGTTCAGAGACCCAGTACTTC. Translation gives CSARDGSSETQYF.